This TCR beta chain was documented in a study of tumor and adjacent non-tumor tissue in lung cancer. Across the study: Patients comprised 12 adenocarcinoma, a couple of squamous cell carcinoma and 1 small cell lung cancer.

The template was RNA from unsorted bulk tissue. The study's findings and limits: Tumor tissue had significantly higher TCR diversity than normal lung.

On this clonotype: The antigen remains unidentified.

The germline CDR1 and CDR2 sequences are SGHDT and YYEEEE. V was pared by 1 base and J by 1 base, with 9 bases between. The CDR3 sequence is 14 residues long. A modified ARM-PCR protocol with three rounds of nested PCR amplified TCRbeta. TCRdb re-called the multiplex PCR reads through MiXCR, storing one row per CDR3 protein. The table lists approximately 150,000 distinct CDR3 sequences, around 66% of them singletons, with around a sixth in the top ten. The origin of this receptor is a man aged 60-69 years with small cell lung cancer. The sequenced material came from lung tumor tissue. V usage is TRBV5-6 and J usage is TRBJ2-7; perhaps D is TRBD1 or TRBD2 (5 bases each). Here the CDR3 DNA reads TGTGCCAGCAGCTTGTGGGACGCGTCCTACGAGCAGTACTTC. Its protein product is CASSLWDASYEQYF.